Listed below are T cell receptor beta chains from one sample, sequenced in a study of OX40 agonist ivuxolimab in advanced cancers. This table comes from immunoSEQ multiplex PCR, and its TCRdb copy is limited to in-frame clones, with some not included. This table holds some 30,000 clones, roughly 89% found once. Sequencing was performed on CD4+ or CD8+ T cells sorted from blood, taken in a trial of the OX40 agonist ivuxolimab. The receptor source for this set is an adult with an advanced solid tumor such as melanoma, head and neck, liver or kidney cancer. Each CDR3 is given with its conserved first and last residue. The order of the fields is clone size, D gene, J gene, V gene, CDR3 protein, CDR3 DNA. The D gene is left open where the match is weak. Size tells how often a clone was seen (once, few, many) or the class of an expanded clone, and some rows leave it out.

clone_size: -; d_call: -; j_call: TRBJ2-7; v_call: TRBV10-2; cdr3_aa: CASSSEGGYEQYF; cdr3_nt: TGCGCCAGCAGTAGTGAGGGAGGTTACGAGCAGTACTTC
clone_size: -; d_call: -; j_call: TRBJ2-6; v_call: TRBV9; cdr3_aa: CASSGFSGANVLTF; cdr3_nt: TGTGCCAGCAGCGGGTTCTCTGGGGCCAACGTCCTGACTTTC
clone_size: -; d_call: -; j_call: TRBJ2-1; v_call: TRBV5-1; cdr3_aa: CASSLFGESAYNEQFF; cdr3_nt: TGCGCCAGCAGCTTGTTCGGGGAATCGGCCTACAATGAGCAGTTCTTC
clone_size: -; d_call: -; j_call: TRBJ1-2; v_call: TRBV5-6; cdr3_aa: CASSLVGGGGYTF; cdr3_nt: TGTGCCAGCAGCTTGGTAGGGGGAGGAGGCTACACCTTC
clone_size: -; d_call: TRBD2; j_call: TRBJ2-7; v_call: TRBV11-2; cdr3_aa: CASSLSGKPYEQYF; cdr3_nt: TGTGCCAGCAGCCTTAGCGGGAAACCCTACGAGCAGTACTTC
clone_size: once; d_call: TRBD1; j_call: TRBJ2-5; v_call: TRBV5-6; cdr3_aa: CASSTRTGTETQYF; cdr3_nt: TGTGCCAGCAGCACACGGACAGGGACAGAGACCCAGTACTTC
clone_size: few; d_call: TRBD2; j_call: TRBJ2-7; v_call: TRBV27; cdr3_aa: CASSLTSGGQQYF; cdr3_nt: TGTGCCAGCAGTTTAACTAGCGGGGGACAGCAGTACTTC
clone_size: -; d_call: -; j_call: TRBJ2-5; v_call: TRBV7-3; cdr3_aa: CASSLISGTIETQYF; cdr3_nt: TGTGCCAGCAGCTTAATAAGTGGGACAATAGAGACCCAGTACTTC
clone_size: -; d_call: TRBD1; j_call: TRBJ2-7; v_call: TRBV5-1; cdr3_aa: CASSLGDREGEQYF; cdr3_nt: TGCGCCAGCAGCTTGGGGGACAGGGAAGGCGAGCAGTACTTC
clone_size: -; d_call: TRBD2; j_call: TRBJ2-5; v_call: TRBV2; cdr3_aa: CASSEKVAGSGTQYF; cdr3_nt: TGTGCCAGCAGTGAAAAGGTAGCGGGGTCGGGGACCCAGTACTTC
clone_size: -; d_call: -; j_call: TRBJ1-6; v_call: TRBV19; cdr3_aa: CASRTGPRVSNSPLHF; cdr3_nt: TGTGCCAGTAGAACCGGGCCCCGGGTTAGCAATTCACCCCTCCACTTT
clone_size: -; d_call: TRBD1; j_call: TRBJ1-1; v_call: TRBV19; cdr3_aa: CASSILRTGMNTEAFF; cdr3_nt: TGTGCCAGTAGTATCCTGAGGACAGGCATGAACACTGAAGCTTTCTTT
clone_size: few; d_call: -; j_call: TRBJ1-5; v_call: TRBV6-6; cdr3_aa: CASRSTGMRATQPQHF; cdr3_nt: TGTGCCAGCAGGTCAACAGGGATGCGAGCTACTCAGCCCCAGCATTTT
clone_size: -; d_call: -; j_call: TRBJ1-1; v_call: TRBV30; cdr3_aa: CAWAGGITEAFF; cdr3_nt: TGTGCCTGGGCCGGAGGCATCACTGAAGCTTTCTTT
clone_size: -; d_call: TRBD1; j_call: TRBJ2-7; v_call: TRBV10-3; cdr3_aa: CAISTGTGILRSSYEQYF; cdr3_nt: TGTGCCATCAGTACCGGGACAGGGATTCTCAGGAGCTCCTACGAGCAGTACTTC
clone_size: few; d_call: -; j_call: TRBJ1-2; v_call: TRBV6-6; cdr3_aa: CASSRDGYGYTF; cdr3_nt: TGTGCCAGCAGCCGAGACGGCTATGGCTACACCTTC
clone_size: -; d_call: TRBD2; j_call: TRBJ2-7; v_call: TRBV12-5; cdr3_aa: CASGLSSGGPIRQYF; cdr3_nt: TGTGCTAGTGGTTTGAGTAGCGGGGGGCCGATTCGGCAGTACTTC
clone_size: few; d_call: TRBD1; j_call: TRBJ2-3; v_call: TRBV7-3; cdr3_aa: CASSLSGQGPDTQYF; cdr3_nt: TGTGCCAGCAGCTTATCTGGACAGGGACCAGATACGCAGTATTTT
clone_size: -; d_call: -; j_call: TRBJ1-2; v_call: TRBV5-1; cdr3_aa: CASSRQGPNYGYTF; cdr3_nt: TGCGCCAGCAGTCGGCAGGGGCCTAACTATGGCTACACCTTC
clone_size: -; d_call: -; j_call: TRBJ1-3; v_call: TRBV19; cdr3_aa: CASSIGTGNTIYF; cdr3_nt: TGTGCCAGTAGTATCGGGACTGGAAACACCATATATTTT
clone_size: -; d_call: TRBD1; j_call: TRBJ1-1; v_call: TRBV28; cdr3_aa: CASIRQGTGTEAFF; cdr3_nt: TGTGCCAGCATCCGACAGGGGACGGGGACTGAAGCTTTCTTT
clone_size: -; d_call: TRBD1; j_call: TRBJ2-7; v_call: TRBV7-9; cdr3_aa: CASSLYRGLSTYEQYF; cdr3_nt: TGTGCCAGCAGCTTATACAGGGGTCTGTCGACCTACGAGCAGTACTTC
clone_size: -; d_call: -; j_call: TRBJ1-1; v_call: TRBV28; cdr3_aa: CASSSYRITEAFF; cdr3_nt: TGTGCCAGCAGTTCCTACAGGATCACTGAAGCTTTCTTT
clone_size: once; d_call: TRBD2; j_call: TRBJ2-1; v_call: TRBV29-1; cdr3_aa: CSVSGGLGRATYNEQFF; cdr3_nt: TGCAGCGTGTCGGGGGGGCTGGGGAGGGCGACCTACAATGAGCAGTTCTTC
clone_size: -; d_call: TRBD2; j_call: TRBJ2-2; v_call: TRBV7-7; cdr3_aa: CASSSRTSGVTGELFF; cdr3_nt: TGTGCCAGCAGCTCCCGGACTAGCGGAGTCACCGGGGAGCTGTTTTTT
clone_size: -; d_call: TRBD2; j_call: TRBJ2-5; v_call: TRBV7-2; cdr3_aa: CASSLAGGSALTTQYF; cdr3_nt: TGTGCCAGCAGCTTAGCGGGCGGGAGTGCCCTAACGACCCAGTACTTC
clone_size: -; d_call: -; j_call: TRBJ1-2; v_call: TRBV5-1; cdr3_aa: CASSLYYSRDGYTF; cdr3_nt: TGCGCCAGCAGCTTGTACTACAGCCGCGATGGCTACACCTTC
clone_size: -; d_call: -; j_call: TRBJ1-4; v_call: TRBV18; cdr3_aa: CASSPDGLNEKLFF; cdr3_nt: TGTGCCAGCTCACCAGACGGCCTAAATGAAAAACTGTTTTTT
clone_size: -; d_call: -; j_call: TRBJ2-1; v_call: TRBV7-6; cdr3_aa: CASSRESGARNEQFF; cdr3_nt: TGTGCCAGCAGCCGAGAATCAGGGGCGCGCAATGAGCAGTTCTTC
clone_size: -; d_call: TRBD1; j_call: TRBJ1-2; v_call: TRBV9; cdr3_aa: CASSNTGTGNYGYTF; cdr3_nt: TGTGCCAGCAGCAACACCGGGACAGGGAACTATGGCTACACCTTC
clone_size: -; d_call: -; j_call: TRBJ1-1; v_call: TRBV11-2; cdr3_aa: CASSLEEVTEAFF; cdr3_nt: TGTGCCAGCAGCTTAGAAGAGGTGACTGAAGCTTTCTTT
clone_size: -; d_call: -; j_call: TRBJ1-2; v_call: TRBV28; cdr3_aa: CASSGPEYSGHYGYTF; cdr3_nt: TGTGCCAGCAGTGGGCCCGAGTATTCAGGGCACTATGGCTACACCTTC
clone_size: once; d_call: -; j_call: TRBJ2-2; v_call: TRBV5-1; cdr3_aa: CASSLGASKNTGELFF; cdr3_nt: TGCGCCAGCAGCTTGGGAGCATCGAAGAACACCGGGGAGCTGTTTTTT
clone_size: -; d_call: -; j_call: TRBJ1-2; v_call: TRBV5-1; cdr3_aa: CASSTGTANYGYTF; cdr3_nt: TGCGCCAGCAGCACAGGGACCGCGAACTATGGCTACACCTTC
clone_size: -; d_call: -; j_call: TRBJ1-6; v_call: TRBV18; cdr3_aa: CASSQNQDIASPLHF; cdr3_nt: TGTGCCAGCTCACAGAACCAAGACATAGCTTCACCCCTCCACTTT
clone_size: few; d_call: TRBD1; j_call: TRBJ2-1; v_call: TRBV5-1; cdr3_aa: CASSFQTGGTYNEQFF; cdr3_nt: TGCGCCAGCAGCTTCCAGACAGGGGGGACGTACAATGAGCAGTTCTTC
clone_size: once; d_call: -; j_call: TRBJ2-2; v_call: TRBV11-3; cdr3_aa: CASSLGMGQATGELFF; cdr3_nt: TGTGCCAGCAGCTTAGGTATGGGTCAAGCCACCGGGGAGCTGTTTTTT
clone_size: -; d_call: -; j_call: TRBJ1-1; v_call: TRBV7-2; cdr3_aa: CASSLDGFAEAFF; cdr3_nt: TGTGCCAGCAGCTTAGACGGGTTTGCCGAAGCTTTCTTT
clone_size: once; d_call: TRBD2; j_call: TRBJ2-7; v_call: TRBV5-6; cdr3_aa: CASSSVTGTSGPSYEQYF; cdr3_nt: TGTGCCAGCAGCTCGGTTACCGGGACTAGCGGGCCCTCCTACGAGCAGTACTTC
clone_size: once; d_call: -; j_call: TRBJ1-3; v_call: TRBV23-1; cdr3_aa: CASSQSPRGGSFNTIYF; cdr3_nt: TGCGCCAGCAGTCAATCACCGCGCGGGGGCTCCTTTAACACCATATATTTT
clone_size: -; d_call: TRBD2; j_call: TRBJ2-7; v_call: TRBV6-1; cdr3_aa: CASIPSGRAVEQYF; cdr3_nt: TGTGCCAGCATTCCTAGCGGGAGGGCCGTCGAGCAGTACTTC
clone_size: -; d_call: -; j_call: TRBJ1-3; v_call: TRBV5-1; cdr3_aa: CASSSRTGSSGNTIYF; cdr3_nt: TGCGCCAGCAGTTCTAGGACCGGATCCTCTGGAAACACCATATATTTT
clone_size: -; d_call: TRBD2; j_call: TRBJ2-1; v_call: TRBV2; cdr3_aa: CASRTAGGTGYNEQFF; cdr3_nt: TGTGCCAGCAGAACGGCGGGAGGCACGGGCTACAATGAGCAGTTCTTC
clone_size: -; d_call: -; j_call: TRBJ1-2; v_call: TRBV5-6; cdr3_aa: CASSLVRAQGVHGYTF; cdr3_nt: TGTGCCAGCAGCTTGGTGAGGGCACAGGGTGTACATGGCTACACCTTC
clone_size: -; d_call: TRBD1; j_call: TRBJ1-1; v_call: TRBV18; cdr3_aa: CASSPAGTGNTEAFF; cdr3_nt: TGTGCCAGCTCCCCAGCCGGGACAGGGAACACTGAAGCTTTCTTT